Given below is one TCR beta chain in context. Its antigen is not known. The sample originates from a study of radiotherapy plus CTLA-4 blockade in lung cancer. Study-wide results and limits: Peripheral blood showed expansion of tumor-derived TCR clones after radiotherapy and ipilimumab.

TCRdb keeps only in-frame clones here, not all; method: immunoSEQ multiplex PCR. In the table there are under 110,000 clones, roughly 84% of which are singletons. V was pared by 4 bases and J by 11 bases, with 5 bases of the junction left unmatched. Germline CDR1 DFQATT, CDR2 SNEGSKA (reference sequence). This CDR3 is 11 amino acids long. The source is a human donor with non-small cell lung cancer that progressed on radiotherapy plus ipilimumab. Some clones in this sample may be carry-over from other donors' samples. Source: peripheral blood, taken from a patient treated with radiotherapy plus ipilimumab. The chain uses TRBV20-1 and TRBJ2-7; 10 bases are a match to TRBD1. The CDR3 DNA follows: TGCAGTGCTACGAGCGGGACAGGGGAGTACTTC. Its protein is CSATSGTGEYF.